The 23 T cell receptor beta chains below were found in one sample sequenced in a study of regulatory T cells in long-lasting Graves disease. With iRepertoire HTBI primers and Arm-PCR of CDR3 regions, TCR beta libraries were built. MiXCR, applied by TCRdb to the multiplex PCR reads, yields one record per CDR3 protein. The table has under 300,000 distinct CDR3 sequences, 15% to 20% seen once. Time point: newly diagnosed GD, antithyroid drugs for less than 3 months. Researchers made the TCR library from RNA that was extracted from PBMCs. The data were also submitted as part of a second study, on T cells in Graves' hyperthyroidism and ophthalmopathy.

The material sequenced was peripheral blood mononuclear cells (PBMCs), taken at new diagnosis, from a patient treated with antithyroid drugs. The receptors shown here come from a woman under 40 with Graves disease.

This clonotype was recorded at least ten times. The chain has TRBV19 and TRBJ2-7; 8 bases map to TRBD1. Germline V CDR1 and CDR2: LNHDA, SQIVND (reference sequence). The CDR3 sequence is 15 residues long. The ends lost 4 bases at V and 5 bases at J; junction bases unmatched: 10. In DNA form, the CDR3 reads TGTGCCAGTAGTAACCGAGGGACAGGCATGAACGAGCAGTACTTC. Protein sequence: CASSNRGTGMNEQYF.

This clonotype has at least ten counts. The gene calls are TRBV4-2 and TRBJ2-7, with D hard to call. Germline assignment: CDR1 LGHNA and CDR2 YNFKEQ. Trimming stripped 5 bases from V and 3 bases from J, with 20 bases between. The CDR3 runs to 16 residues. The chain's CDR3 is CASSSQGSSTGYEQYF. The CDR3 bases are TGTGCCAGCAGCTCACAAGGGTCTTCGACTGGCTACGAGCAGTACTTC.

This clonotype was found many times. The chain combines TRBV12-3 or TRBV12-4 with TRBJ1-4; tentatively, D is TRBD1 (5 bases). V lost 4 bases and J lost 3, with 9 bases in between. The CDR3 sequence is 14 residues long. The CDR3 region is CASSSGSANEKLFF. CDR3 coding DNA: TGTGCCAGCAGTTCAGGGTCGGCTAATGAAAAACTGTTTTTT.

This chain links TRBV7-2 with TRBJ1-1, with TRBD1 identical over 9 bases. V was clipped by 1 base and J by 7 bases; unmatched bases: 1. CDR1 SGHTA and CDR2 FQGNSA come from the germline V gene. This CDR3 spans 13 amino acids. As DNA, the CDR3 is TGTGCCAGCAGCTTAGGGACAGGGGATGAAGCTTTCTTT. It encodes CASSLGTGDEAFF.

This clonotype was seen ten or more times. V usage is TRBV11-2 and J usage is TRBJ1-1; D not certain. The CDR3 loop spans 14 amino acids. From germline, CDR1 is SGHAT and CDR2 FQNNGV. Trimming cost V 3 bases and J 1 base, with 9 bases left between them. The CDR3 loop is CASSLVGGNTEAFF. The CDR3 DNA sequence: TGTGCCAGCAGCTTGGTTGGAGGGAACACTGAAGCTTTCTTT.

Notes on this clonotype: One base away lies a much larger clone, so this may be a sequencing read error. The CDR3 carries no conserved terminal phenylalanine or tryptophan, so it likely arises from a read error. The genes are TRBV7-9 and TRBJ1-5; 7 nucleotides line up with TRBD1. Germline CDR1 and CDR2: SEHNR and FQNEAQ (reference sequence). Trimming took 4 bases from V and 2 from J; bases not matched to a gene: 2. CDR3 length equals 14 residues. This chain's CDR3 is CASSSGTGNQPQHL. CDR3 bases: TGTGCCAGCAGCTCGGGGACAGGCAATCAGCCCCAGCATTTG.

This clonotype has ten or more counts. The chain joins TRBV3-1 to TRBJ2-3, with unresolved D. Trimming cost V 2 bases and J 0 bases, with 12 bases left between them. Per the germline V gene, CDR1 is LGHDT and CDR2 is YNNKEL (reference sequence). The CDR3 has 16 amino acids. In nucleotides, the CDR3 is TGTGCCAGCAGCCAAAGGGTGCGTTTTAGCACAGATACGCAGTATTTT. It translates to CASSQRVRFSTDTQYF.

This clonotype was seen only a few times. A much larger clone is a single base away; this may be a read error. The chain joins TRBV20-1 to TRBJ2-1; TRBD1 matches at 8 bases. V lost 6 bases and J lost 0; bases outside the gene matches: 7. CDR3 length: 15 amino acids. The germline CDR1 and CDR2 sequences are DFQATT and SNEGSKA (reference sequence). The CDR3: CSAQGAAGSYNEQFF. The CDR3 bases are TGCAGTGCCCAGGGGGCAGCCGGCTCCTACAATGAGCAGTTCTTC.

This clonotype was recorded many times. The V and J genes are TRBV6-1 and TRBJ1-2; perhaps TRBD1 as D (5 bases). Looked up from germline, CDR1 is MNHNS and CDR2 is SASEGT. This CDR3 has 15 residues. V gave up 4 bases and J gave up 3 bases, with 15 bases separating them. The CDR3 bases are TGTGCCAGCAGTGCCAGGGATAGAGGGCACTATGGCTACACCTTC. Translated: CASSARDRGHYGYTF.

The rearrangement joins TRBV15 to TRBJ1-5, with D hard to call. Germline assignment: CDR1 LNHNV and CDR2 YYDKDF (reference sequence). The CDR3 has 16 residues. Trimming took off 0 bases at V and 5 bases at J, with 14 bases between the two ends. The CDR3 bases are TGTGCCACCAGCAGAGATGAGGTCAGTTCGGATCAGCCCCAGCATTTT. Protein sequence: CATSRDEVSSDQPQHF.

This clonotype occurred once. It may be a read error: a sequence one base away is much more abundant. DNA for the CDR3: TGTGCCAGCAGGTCAGACAGGGTGGGCAGTCAGCCCCAGCATTTT. It translates to CASRSDRVGSQPQHF. J is TRBJ1-5 and V is TRBV6-2 or TRBV6-3; TRBD1 aligns across 7 bases. CDR1 MNHEY and CDR2 SVGEGT come from the germline V gene. The ends lost 6 bases at V and 6 bases at J; junction bases unmatched: 11. The CDR3 spans 15 residues.

This chain joins TRBV15 and TRBJ2-2; 9 bases map to TRBD2. The germline V gene encodes CDR1 LNHNV and CDR2 YYDKDF (reference sequence). This CDR3 is built from 16 residues. The V segment lost 2 bases and the J segment 6 bases; nucleotides outside the gene matches: 7. The chain's CDR3 is CATSRSGLAGPGELFF. The CDR3 DNA reads TGTGCCACCAGCAGATCGGGACTAGCCGGACCCGGGGAGCTGTTTTTT. The full variable domain, with the rest looked up from reference TRBV15 and TRBJ2-2, is DAMVIQNPRYQVTQFGKPVTLSCSQTLNHNVMYWYQQKSSQAPKLLFHYYDKDFNNEADTPDNFQSRRPNTSFCFLDIRSPGLGDTAMYLCATSRSGLAGPGELFFGEGSRLTVL.

This clonotype was seen ten or more times. The rearrangement uses TRBV2 and TRBJ2-7; perhaps TRBD2 as D (6 bases). The CDR3 runs 13 residues. Trimming pared 0 bases from V and 4 bases from J, leaving 7 bases between. Per the germline V gene, CDR1 is SNHLY and CDR2 is FYNNEI. The CDR3 nucleotides are TGTGCCAGCAGTGAAGCGCGGGAATACGAGCAGTACTTC. This gives the protein CASSEAREYEQYF.

In the case of this clonotype: Just one base apart from a much larger clone, this may be a read error. The CDR3 does not close with the conserved phenylalanine or tryptophan, likely indicating a read error. This chain links TRBV6-2 or TRBV6-3 with TRBJ1-3; 7 nucleotides agree with TRBD1. The germline CDR1 and CDR2 sequences are MNHEY and SVGEGT. The CDR3 runs to 15 residues. Germline trimming cut 6 bases from V and 1 base from J; bases unmatched to any gene: 6. The CDR3 protein is CASRGDRVSGNTIYL. The CDR3 region has the DNA TGTGCCAGCAGGGGCGACAGGGTTTCTGGAAACACCATATATCTT.

This clonotype was counted ten times or more. The chain links TRBV3-1 to TRBJ2-7; D is perhaps TRBD1 or TRBD2 (5 bases each). The CDR3 extends over 13 amino acids. Germline V gene sequence: CDR1 LGHDT, CDR2 YNNKEL (reference sequence). V lost 0 bases, J lost 5 bases, and 8 bases lay in between. CDR3 amino acids: CASSQDRDHEQYF. CDR3 nucleotide sequence: TGTGCCAGCAGCCAAGACAGGGACCACGAGCAGTACTTC.

Details on this clonotype: A single base separates this from a much larger clone, so it may be a read error. The chain carries TRBV7-9 and TRBJ1-4, with D possibly being TRBD1 (6 bases). The CDR3 covers 14 residues. Trimming stripped 8 bases from V and 3 bases from J, with 13 bases between. Germline V lookup: CDR1 SEHNR, CDR2 FQNEAQ (reference sequence). The CDR3 spells CASGTGGSNEKLFF. CDR3 sequence (DNA): TGTGCCAGCGGGACGGGGGGCTCTAATGAAAAACTGTTTTTT.

The CDR3 is CASSWTSLNEQFF. The CDR3 nucleotides read TGTGCCAGCAGTTGGACTAGCTTGAATGAGCAGTTCTTC. The V call is TRBV12-3 or TRBV12-4, the J call TRBJ2-1; 8 positions agree with TRBD2. Trimming cost V 4 bases and J 7 bases; bases outside gene matches: 3. The CDR3 contains 13 residues.

This clonotype was picked up many times. This chain joins TRBV10-3 and TRBJ2-2; D gene unclear. Germline V gene sequence: CDR1 ENHRY, CDR2 SYGVKD. Trimming took off 2 bases at V and 9 bases at J, with 22 bases between the two ends. There are 17 residues in the CDR3. CDR3 sequence: CAISEDRAGKSGRELFF. CDR3 DNA sequence: TGTGCCATCAGTGAGGACCGAGCTGGGAAAAGTGGCCGGGAGCTGTTTTTT.

There are many counts of this clonotype. V and J are TRBV7-2 and TRBJ1-2; 7 bases fit TRBD1. Trimming cost V 1 base and J 2 bases; bases outside gene matches: 1. The CDR3 extends over 14 amino acids. The germline V gene encodes CDR1 SGHTA and CDR2 FQGNSA. This CDR3 reads CASSLGGQNYGYTF. The CDR3 DNA sequence: TGTGCCAGCAGCTTAGGGGGACAGAACTATGGCTACACCTTC.

On this clonotype: A far larger clone is off by one base, so a read error is likely. It is likely a read error, because the conserved phenylalanine at the end of the CDR3 is missing. This chain joins TRBV7-9 and TRBJ2-7; D assignment may be TRBD1 or TRBD2 (5 bases each). The CDR3 has 13 amino acids. The V and J ends lost 3 bases and 8 bases respectively, with 14 bases between them. Germline CDR1 and CDR2: SEHNR and FQNEAQ (reference sequence). CDR3: CASSFGGEFQQYL. CDR3 coding DNA: TGTGCCAGCAGCTTTGGGGGAGAGTTCCAGCAGTACTTA.

Worth noting for this clonotype: A read error likely explains this, since a far larger clone differs by one base. The chain couples TRBV2 to TRBJ2-5; possible D gene TRBD1, 5 bases. The CDR3 extends over 13 amino acids. Trimming pared 4 bases from V and 11 bases from J, leaving 17 bases between. Germline CDR1 reads SNHLY; CDR2 reads FYNNEI. In nucleotides, the CDR3 is TGTGCCAGCAGTGCGCAGGGCTGGGATGAGCAGTACTTC. The encoded protein is CASSAQGWDEQYF. The full variable domain, rest sourced from reference TRBV2 and TRBJ2-5, is EPEVTQTPSHQVTQMGQEVILRCVPISNHLYFYWYRQILGQKVEFLVSFYNNEISEKSEIFDDQFSVERPDGSNFTLKIRSTKLEDSAMYFCASSAQGWDEQYFGPGTRLLVL.

This clonotype has just a few counts. V usage is TRBV7-3 and J usage is TRBJ2-2, with 10 bases matching TRBD2. This CDR3 comprises 14 residues. V gave up 5 bases and J gave up 8 bases; unmatched junction bases: 5. Germline CDR1 reads SGHTA; CDR2 reads FQGTGA. The CDR3 nucleotides are TGTGCCAGCAGCCGTACTAGCGGGGCTGGGGAGCTGTTTTTT. This codes for CASSRTSGAGELFF.

The sample holds many counts of this clonotype. The chain uses TRBV12-3 or TRBV12-4 and TRBJ1-1, with TRBD1 identical over 8 bases. Trimming cost V 1 base and J 6 bases; bases outside gene matches: 4. There are 14 residues in the CDR3. CDR3 bases: TGTGCCAGCAGTTTAGTTGACAGGGGCGCTGAAGCTTTCTTT. Translating gives CASSLVDRGAEAFF.